This entry lists 5 T cell receptor beta chains sequenced from one sample in a study of T cells in women clearing cervical HPV infection (dated by TCRdb to the late 2010s). The method was the immunoSEQ multiplex PCR assay. As stored in TCRdb, this immuneACCESS dataset retains in-frame rearrangements with V and J assigned. A fraction of the clones does not appear; measured against another copy, unresolved V genes explain less than half of the discrepancy, and the remainder lacks a known reason. The table for this sample shows approximately 44,000 clones. The ten largest clones take up more than 1% of the sample. The sequencing input was blood buffy coat. The source of these receptors is a woman aged 18 to 75 with a cervical HPV16 infection that either progressed to CIN3+ or cleared (not recorded which).

A word on this clone: The missing CDR3 end, 3 residues past where the read stops, is filled in from the germline J gene. The genes are TRBV20-1 and TRBJ2-3, with D uncertain. The CDR3 length is 12 residues. Germline values: CDR1 DFQATT, CDR2 SNEGSKA (reference sequence). With 6 bases removed from V and 2 bases from J, the gap between germline ends came to 9 bases. Partial CDR3 DNA: TGCAGTGCAGAGGTCAACACAGATACG. It yields the protein CSAEVNTDT. The full-length CDR3 reads as CSAEVNTDTQYF.

On this clone itself: The CDR3 end lies 3 residues beyond the end of the read and is filled in from the germline J gene. The chain couples TRBV11-2 to TRBJ2-7; the D gene is possibly TRBD1 (6 bases). This CDR3 has 14 residues. The V and J ends lost 6 bases and 3 bases respectively, with 15 bases between them. CDR1 and CDR2 from the germline V gene are SGHAT and FQNNGV. Incomplete CDR3 DNA: TGTGCCAGCAGGAGACCAGGGGACCGCTACGAG. Translation gives CASRRPGDRYE. The full CDR3 is CASRRPGDRYEQYF.

As concerns this clone: The read halts 3 residues ahead of the CDR3 end, with the missing end drawn from the germline J gene. This chain joins TRBV5-1 and TRBJ2-5; weak D call: TRBD2 (5 bases). The V gene's germline CDR1 is SGHRS and CDR2 YFSETQ. CDR3 length: 13 residues. The sequenced CDR3 bases are TGCGCCAGCAGCCTGGAGGCAGGAGATACC. Translation: CASSLEAGDT. From start to end, the CDR3 is CASSLEAGDTQYF.

Notes on this clone: One junction end does not reproduce the germline sequence, and a read error may be involved. The read terminates 3 residues ahead of where the CDR3 ends, so the germline J gene completes it. Distinct nucleotide sequences in the sample also encode this CDR3. The chain has TRBV7-2 and TRBJ1-3, with TRBD1 matching 7 bases. The CDR3 consists of 14 residues. CDR1 is SGHTA, CDR2 FQGNSA, per germline. Partial CDR3 DNA: TGTGCCAGCAGCTTAGCGGCGACAGGGAACACA. This translates into CASSLAATGNT. The full CDR3 is CASSLAATGNTIYF.

The CDR3 sequence: CASRLRVLNQPQYF. The part of the CDR3 DNA that was read is TGTGCCAGTAGGTTGAGGGTACTCAATCAGCCG. This sequence joins TRBV19 and TRBJ2-3; possibly TRBD2 for D (5 bases). From the germline J gene comes the end of the CDR3, since the read stops 3 residues before it. The CDR3 totals 14 residues. Germline CDR1 and CDR2: LNHDA and SQIVND (reference sequence).